A selection of T cell receptor beta chains follows, all from one sample in a study of cytomegalovirus exposure and HLA in healthy donors. TCRdb's table, derived via immunoSEQ multiplex PCR, lists solely in-frame clones and lacks some. Of about 160,000 clones detected, roughly nine tenths appear once; the ten largest clones hold approximately 10%. The source material was PBMCs. The source of these receptors is a woman aged 18 to 35 in good health and CMV-seropositive. CDR3s include the opening cysteine and the closing phenylalanine or tryptophan. The D gene is left open where the match is weak. Not all rows give a size; the values are once, few, many and, for expanded clones, a class.

J,V,size,D,DNA,CDR3
TRBJ2-1,TRBV27,.,.,TGTGCCAGCAGTCTCCGGGACTCCATTGAGCAGTTCTTC,CASSLRDSIEQFF
TRBJ2-7,TRBV28,.,TRBD1,TGTGCCAGCAGTTTGGCGGCAGGGGGTTCCAGGGACGAGCAGTACTTC,CASSLAAGGSRDEQYF
TRBJ2-1,TRBV4-1,.,TRBD2,TGCGCCAGCAGCCACCCAGGGACTACCCACAATGAGCAGTTCTTC,CASSHPGTTHNEQFF
TRBJ2-1,TRBV27,once,.,TGTGCCAGCAGTTTATCCCCCATCAATGAGCAGTTCTTC,CASSLSPINEQFF
TRBJ2-3,TRBV25-1,once,.,TGTGCCAGCAGTGACGTTGGAGGGGCAGATACGCAGTATTTT,CASSDVGGADTQYF
TRBJ2-3,TRBV15,.,.,TGTGCCACCAGCAGAGAACAGGGATGGGAAGATACGCAGTATTTT,CATSREQGWEDTQYF
TRBJ2-7,TRBV7-9,once,TRBD1,TGTGCCAGCAGCTTAGGGGGACAGGGGTACGAGCAGTACTTC,CASSLGGQGYEQYF
TRBJ2-6,TRBV2,.,TRBD1,TGTGCCAGCAGCCTCGACAGGGCCCCCAACGTCCTGACTTTC,CASSLDRAPNVLTF
TRBJ1-4,TRBV5-1,once,.,TGCGCCAGCAGCCGATTACAGGGTTCGACTAATGAAAAACTGTTTTTT,CASSRLQGSTNEKLFF
TRBJ2-7,TRBV19,few,.,TGTGCCAGTAGTATTATTCCGGGCGAGCAGTACTTC,CASSIIPGEQYF
TRBJ2-1,TRBV5-1,.,TRBD2,TGCGCCAGCAGCCCGAGGAGCGGGAGTGTTGATGAGCAGTTCTTC,CASSPRSGSVDEQFF
TRBJ2-3,TRBV11-3,.,.,TGTGCCAGCAGCTTAGGGGCGGGAACAACAGATACGCAGTATTTT,CASSLGAGTTDTQYF
TRBJ2-7,TRBV6-6,.,.,TGTGCCACGAGGACAGACAACCAGCAGTACTTC,CATRTDNQQYF
TRBJ1-5,TRBV6-6,.,.,TGTGCCAGCAGCCCCCATAGCCCGGGCAATCAGCCCCAGCATTTT,CASSPHSPGNQPQHF
TRBJ1-1,TRBV9,.,.,TGTGCCAGCAGCGTAGCCCCCGGGAACACTGAAGCTTTCTTT,CASSVAPGNTEAFF
TRBJ2-1,TRBV19,.,TRBD2,TGTGCCACAAGCGGGGACGAGCAGTTCTTC,CATSGDEQFF
TRBJ1-3,TRBV5-6,.,TRBD1,TGTGCCAGCAGAATCACGGGACAGGGCTCTGGAAACACCATATATTTT,CASRITGQGSGNTIYF
TRBJ2-7,TRBV6-5,once,.,TGTGCCAGCAGTTACGGCGCAGGGTCCCCCTACGAGCAGTACTTC,CASSYGAGSPYEQYF
TRBJ2-7,TRBV2,.,.,TGTGCCAGCCGGTTAAGGCGGCTCTACGAGCAGTACTTC,CASRLRRLYEQYF
TRBJ1-1,TRBV7-2,.,.,TGTGCCAGCAGCCCGTGGGCCTTGAACACTGAAGCTTTCTTT,CASSPWALNTEAFF
TRBJ2-1,TRBV9,once,TRBD2,TGTGCCAGCAGCCCCAGGACTAGCGCGGGTTGGAATGAGCAGTTCTTC,CASSPRTSAGWNEQFF
TRBJ1-3,TRBV2,.,.,TGTGCCAGCAGTGAATTAATGGTAACAAACTCTGGAAACACCATATATTTT,CASSELMVTNSGNTIYF
TRBJ2-7,TRBV10-3,.,.,TGTGCCATCAGTACCGACAGGACGCAGTACTTC,CAISTDRTQYF
TRBJ1-1,TRBV2,once,.,TGTGCCAGGAACAGGGAGGGGACTGAAGCTTTCTTT,CARNREGTEAFF
TRBJ2-6,TRBV29-1,once,.,TGCAGCGTTGACAGCGCCTCCTCTGGGGCCAACGTCCTGACTTTC,CSVDSASSGANVLTF
TRBJ2-5,TRBV5-1,.,.,TGCGCCAGCAGCCAACAGGGTCAGGAGACCCAGTACTTC,CASSQQGQETQYF
TRBJ2-7,TRBV6-6,once,TRBD2,TGTGCCAGCAGTTACTCGCGGGGGACCCAATCCGGGCAGTACTTC,CASSYSRGTQSGQYF
TRBJ2-5,TRBV27,.,.,TGTGCCAGCAGTTTATCCGGGACTCAAGAGACCCAGTACTTC,CASSLSGTQETQYF
TRBJ2-7,TRBV9,once,TRBD1,TGTGCCAGCAGCACTTCCCAGACAGGGGTTCCCTACGAGCAGTACTTC,CASSTSQTGVPYEQYF
TRBJ2-7,TRBV7-9,.,TRBD1,TGTGCCAGCAGCTCCGACAGGGGACGGATATCCTACGAGCAGTACTTC,CASSSDRGRISYEQYF
TRBJ2-7,TRBV14,once,.,TGTGCCAGCAGCCAAGGATTGAGGGTCTACGAGCTGTACTTC,CASSQGLRVYELYF
TRBJ2-7,TRBV7-2,.,.,TGTGCCAGCAGCCGAGCCTTTGACGAGCAGTACTTC,CASSRAFDEQYF
TRBJ2-7,TRBV4-1,.,TRBD2,TGCGCCAGCAGCCATCAAAGCGGGAGTCTGTACGAGCAGTACTTC,CASSHQSGSLYEQYF
TRBJ2-5,TRBV18,.,.,TGTGCCAGCTCACCACCGCAGGGGCCAGAGACCCAGTACTTC,CASSPPQGPETQYF
TRBJ2-1,TRBV5-6,.,TRBD2,TGTGCCAGCAGCCGAACCCGGACTAGCGGGACTATAGGTGAGCAGTTCTTC,CASSRTRTSGTIGEQFF
TRBJ2-1,TRBV6-4,.,TRBD2,TGTGCCAGCAGTCCAGCGGGAGACTCCTACAATGAGCAGTTCTTC,CASSPAGDSYNEQFF
TRBJ2-5,TRBV19,.,TRBD1,TGTGCCAGTAGTATGGGGACAGGGGAACAAGAGACCCAGTACTTC,CASSMGTGEQETQYF
TRBJ2-7,TRBV11-2,.,TRBD1,TGTGCCAGCAGCGTCGCCGGGACAGGGCCTTACGAGCAGTACTTC,CASSVAGTGPYEQYF
TRBJ2-1,TRBV10-3,.,.,TGTGCCACGTCTGCGAGCTCCTACAATGAGCAGTTCTTC,CATSASSYNEQFF
TRBJ2-3,TRBV5-1,.,.,TGCGCCAGCAGCTTGGAACAGTACTCGGATACGCAGTATTTT,CASSLEQYSDTQYF
TRBJ1-5,TRBV30,.,TRBD1,TGTGCCTGGAGCCACCGGGACAGGGATAGCCAGCCCCAGCATTTT,CAWSHRDRDSQPQHF
TRBJ1-2,TRBV30,.,.,TGTGCCTGGAGTGCTACAGGGCTGCGGGGCTACACCTTC,CAWSATGLRGYTF
TRBJ2-7,TRBV27,.,.,TGTGCCAGCAGTCAGACAGCAGAATACTACTACGAGCAGTACTTC,CASSQTAEYYYEQYF
TRBJ1-5,TRBV19,.,.,TGTGCCAGTAGTATGAAGCTGGGGAGGGGTTCGGGTCAGCCCCAGCATTTT,CASSMKLGRGSGQPQHF
TRBJ2-7,TRBV28,.,TRBD2,TGTGCCAGCAGTCCCACTAGCGGGGGCCTAGAGCAGTACTTC,CASSPTSGGLEQYF
TRBJ2-2,TRBV4-3,.,.,TGCGCCAGCAGCCCTCAGGTGACGAACACCGGGGAGCTGTTTTTT,CASSPQVTNTGELFF
TRBJ2-3,TRBV5-1,.,.,TGCGCCAGCAGCTTGTCCCAGGGCACAGATACGCAGTATTTT,CASSLSQGTDTQYF
TRBJ2-7,TRBV28,.,.,TGTGCCAGCAGTTTCCTTTCCTACGAGCAGTACTTC,CASSFLSYEQYF
TRBJ2-1,TRBV28,.,TRBD1,TGTGCCAGCAGCTCGGGACAGGTCCCCACCTCGCAGTTCTTC,CASSSGQVPTSQFF
TRBJ2-1,TRBV5-6,once,TRBD2,TGTGCCAGCAGCTTATTACTAGCGGAGCATGAGCAGTTCTTC,CASSLLLAEHEQFF
TRBJ2-7,TRBV28,.,.,TGTGCCAGCAGTCCGATCGAGGGGGAGATCTACGAGCAGTACTTC,CASSPIEGEIYEQYF
TRBJ2-1,TRBV29-1,.,TRBD2,TGCAGCGTAGCCCATGCCGAGGGACTAGCGGACAATGAGCAGTTCTTC,CSVAHAEGLADNEQFF
TRBJ2-1,TRBV18,.,TRBD2,TGTGCCAGCTCACCAAGGCGGGTAGCGGGAGCGGAAGAGCAGTTCTTC,CASSPRRVAGAEEQFF
TRBJ2-1,TRBV2,.,.,TGTGCCAGCAGGAGGGGGACCCTCGGGTTCTTC,CASRRGTLGFF
TRBJ2-7,TRBV4-2,.,.,TGTGCCAGCAGCCAAGAGCCACTCGGAGCCTACGAGCAGTACTTC,CASSQEPLGAYEQYF
TRBJ1-5,TRBV4-2,.,TRBD1,TGTGCCAGCAGCCAAGGGGGACAGGGTGATCAGCCCCAGCATTTT,CASSQGGQGDQPQHF
TRBJ2-1,TRBV10-1,.,TRBD2,TGCGCCACCGGGACTAGCAGAAGATACAATGAGCAGTTCTTC,CATGTSRRYNEQFF